Sequencing of this T cell receptor beta chain was carried out in a study of T cell responses to AZD1222 COVID-19 vaccine. With respect to this clone: Its antigen remains unidentified.

Repertoires were generated with immunoSEQ multiplex PCR, while TCRdb's copy carries only in-frame clones and drops some. Here the sample spans about 190,000 clones, over 80% being singletons. The CDR3 extends over 16 amino acids. The ends lost 6 bases at V and 4 bases at J; junction bases unmatched: 12. CDR1 and CDR2 (germline): LGHNA, YSLEER. Study results and limitations: Donors in the cohort were predominantly white British and more often female, and clonal diversity was possibly underestimated.

The origin of this receptor is an adult in good health. The sample here was peripheral blood, taken on day 0 of AZD1222 vaccination. This sequence joins TRBV4-3 and TRBJ2-3, with 8 bases aligning to TRBD2. The CDR3 is CASSKNGGVNSDTQYF. The CDR3 DNA reads as TGCGCCAGCAGTAAAAACGGGGGGGTAAATTCAGATACGCAGTATTTT.